The source of this TCR beta chain is a study of cytomegalovirus exposure and HLA in healthy donors (dated 2017 in TCRdb). Notes on the research overall: In an earlier analysis of under 750 of the donors, 250 to 350 Gb of sequence data and 117 million unique TCR beta sequences from 150 million to 200 million T cells were reported. About 310 gigabases of sequencing data and tens of millions of unique TCR sequences were included in an early release covering roughly 600 HLA-typed donors. The genetic ancestry cluster associated with self-reported Caucasian donors included 70% to 85% of the roughly 400 genotyped donors. The study aimed to test whether signatures of past pathogen exposure could be identified by cataloging public T cell receptors. The study profiled the T cell repertoires of under 850 subjects by immunosequencing and related them to cytomegalovirus serostatus. A separate validation cohort of 100 to 150 different subjects was used in addition to the roughly 700-subject first cohort. High-throughput TCR immunosequencing, statistical association of individual TCRs with disease status, and machine learning were combined to predict cytomegalovirus infection status. A later analysis re-analyzed previously published TCR beta repertoires from several hundred donors and added high-resolution HLA genotyping to study TCR occurrence patterns. The later analysis used no new phenotypic data to find candidate immune exposures, relying instead on TCR beta sequences and their occurrence across donors. To decide whether each TCR beta V gene segment behaved as functional or pseudogenic, an earlier analysis of over 500 of the donors relied on high-throughput TCR beta sequencing. Alongside the repertoire data, information on donor age, sex, ethnicity and CMV serostatus was compiled. A later genetic analysis took genome-wide SNP genotypes for about 65% of the roughly 670 donors and used that subset as a discovery cohort. Every discovery cohort repertoire had been produced on one sequencing platform. Both class I and class II loci were covered by HLA typing, at four-digit resolution. The number of typed donors differed by locus: about 620-630 for A, B, C, DRB1 and DQB1; some 540 for DQA1; some 590 for DPA1; and around 470 for DPB1. Roughly five DR-DQ haplotypes were treated as single units for association and clustering because of strong linkage in the cohort. Among 300 to 450 genotyped donors of the cohort, an average of roughly 240,000 unique TCR beta nucleotide sequences were sequenced per donor, roughly 20% of them non-productive. Points the paper makes about the study in general: Because counts were too low, roughly 16 rarely observed V segments, including chromosome 9 orphons, were excluded from the earlier analysis of 587 of the donors. Across donors, most TCR sequences were observed very rarely, whereas some public TCRs were present in many individuals. Presence/absence analyses assumed roughly uniform sequencing depth across donors, an assumption that may not hold. According to a later analysis, parvovirus B19, influenza, CMV and Epstein-Barr virus appeared linked to several top co-occurrence clusters. Strong co-occurrence of HLA alleles, especially DR and DQ, made assigning TCR associations to individual alleles difficult. Linkage disequilibrium might explain the correlated functional status among segregating V segments, but an unknown experimental factor could not be ruled out. Three of the identified cytomegalovirus-associated TCR beta chains were confirmed in vitro to be specific for cytomegalovirus antigens. A further reported finding was that TCR beta sequences accurately predicted the HLA-A and HLA-B alleles for most subjects in the first cohort. The 87-base-pair reads could not distinguish some IMGT-functional V segments, including TRBV6-2 and TRBV6-3, so those segments were excluded. According to a later analysis, TCR association rates differed among HLA loci, with DRB1 alleles showing the most associated TCRs and HLA-C alleles showing the fewest. The cohort was sequenced for TCR beta chains only, and without alpha or paired-chain data the features that could be detected were limited. Most CMV-associated TCR beta chains appeared to be HLA-restricted in a later analysis, and the HLA associations seemed to be driven largely by CMV exposure. A cluster of highly shared sequence variants was judged likely to be a technical artifact of the sequencing pipeline. According to the authors, the approach could potentially be generalized to other disease states and immunological phenotypes. Cytomegalovirus status was reported to be diagnosed by the classifier with high specificity and sensitivity in both the original and validation cohorts. CMV serostatus was the only immune exposure information available for the cohort. Compared with the approximately 670-donor mean, donors in an Asian-associated ancestry cluster had fewer N-insertions in productive TCRs, according to a later genetic analysis. An association between a missense DCLRE1C variant and V-gene and J-gene trimming of TCR beta chains was found in a later genetic analysis and replicated in an independent cohort. The study listed 150 to 200 TCR beta chains as associated with cytomegalovirus. In a later analysis, 15,000 to 20,000 TCR beta sequences were associated with specific HLA alleles at a false discovery rate of 0.05. Because HLA typing was unavailable for some donors at each locus, only the typed subset was used in association tests. In an earlier analysis of more than 450 of the donors, most TCR beta V segments were observed in productive rearrangements about 87% or about 30% of the time, broadly matching IMGT annotations. In a later analysis, HLA-associated TCR beta chains showed more clonal expansion and lower generation probabilities than non-associated chains that were equally common.

As concerns this clone: What antigen it recognizes has not been identified. No base quality values were provided; no much bigger clone lies one nucleotide off.

Counted from cysteine to phenylalanine, this CDR3 has 15 amino acids. The DNA shown is the 45-base CDR3, in frame from base 1. Per the germline V gene, SGHDN is the CDR1 and FVKESK is the CDR2. Trimmed from V: 2 bases; trimmed from J: 2 bases; junction bases lacking a gene match: 3. The cohort consisted of more than 650 healthy bone marrow donors. At the time of sampling, every cohort member was nominally healthy, though immune exposures that went unrecorded were likely present. The donor tested CMV seronegative and was one of the 352 seronegative cohort members. A peripheral blood sample was provided by each donor, and peripheral blood mononuclear cells were used for TCR beta sequencing. The Qiagen DNeasy Blood Extraction Kit was used to extract genomic DNA from the blood cell samples. To prepare the library, the immunoSEQ multiplex PCR assay was applied. The multiplex PCR relied on a mix of 60 forward primers for TCR Vbeta segments and 13 reverse primers for TCR Jbeta segments. A multiplex PCR assay on genomic DNA amplified the CDR3 region of rearranged TCR beta genes. The amplified TCR beta libraries were sequenced on the Illumina HiSeq System as 87-base-pair reads. Per the authors' processing: In a later analysis, tens of millions of unique TCR beta chains were counted across the 650 to 750 repertoires, and roughly 10 million of these chains were shared by at least two donors. To remove PCR and sequencing errors, raw reads were error-corrected and collapsed into unique sequences using a nearest-neighbor algorithm that merged closely related sequences. CDR3 sequences were aligned to IMGT reference sequences to assign V, D and J gene segments. For a sequence to be retained, at least a six-nucleotide match to both a V gene segment and a J gene segment was required. Rearrangements were called productive when the CDR3 lacked stop codons and stayed in frame with V and J; all others were non-productive. Following IMGT convention, CDR3 was defined as the stretch from the second conserved V-encoded cysteine to the conserved J-encoded phenylalanine. In an earlier analysis of roughly 580 of the donors, sequences lacking an unambiguous match to a single V gene segment were excluded. In an earlier analysis of 450 to 750 of the donors, a V segment was called functional when productive rearrangements were above 56.7%, and segregating when the standard deviation between donors exceeded 5%. A statistical classification framework was developed to diagnose cytomegalovirus status using the catalog of TCR beta chain sequences. V and J gene assignment, in a later analysis, came from comparing TCR nucleotide sequences with IMGT/GENE-DB human TR gene sequences. A later analysis assigned CDR3 sequences and most-parsimonious VDJ recombination scenarios with the TCRdist pipeline. A later analysis defined each TCR beta chain by its CDR3 amino acid sequence plus V-gene family, and excluded reads lacking a unique V-gene family. A later analysis removed 500 to 600 highly shared, low-generation-probability nucleotide sequences to deal with suspected cross-contamination and a sequencing artifact. In a later analysis, a clonal expansion index for each public chain was calculated from normalized within-repertoire ranks of inferred template counts. In a later analysis, generation probabilities were computed with a VDJ recombination model fitted to out-of-frame rearrangements, and the resulting probabilities were checked against IGoR. A later analysis scored TCR-TCR, TCR-HLA and TCR-CMV co-occurrence with hypergeometric tests, applying a repertoire-size bias correction to TCR pairs. A later analysis estimated false discovery rates by permuting HLA or CMV assignments 20 times. A later analysis grouped co-occurring TCRs with DBSCAN, adding TCRdist sequence similarity when clustering within HLA-allele-positive subsets. Repertoires with fewer than 30,000 or more than 120,000 public chains, plus five repertoires with anomalous nucleotide sharing, were excluded from co-occurrence clustering. TCRdb mirrors the immuneACCESS table, restricted to in-frame sequences. Some clones are absent from its copies; in checked studies, under half trace to an unresolved V gene, and the reason for the others is unknown. The D gene and trimming were derived from the DNA, and the V and J assignments and clone size from that table. This sample holds tens of thousands of clones; roughly 77% were observed only once. The ten most abundant clones make up around 2.4% of the sample.

Sequences were obtained from PBMCs. The chain joins TRBV14 to TRBJ2-3, and TRBD2 matches 8 of the central bases. The TCR comes from a female donor in good health and CMV-seronegative. The DNA sequence is given as TGTGCCAGCAGCCAACGCGGGGGGATCACAGATACGCAGTATTTT. Its translation is CASSQRGGITDTQYF. Reference TRBV14 and TRBJ2-3 proteins supply the regions before and after the CDR3; the full variable domain is: EAGVTQFPSHSVIEKGQTVTLRCDPISGHDNLYWYRRVMGKEIKFLLHFVKESKQDESGMPNNRFLAERTGGTYSTLKVQPAELEDSGVYFCASSQRGGITDTQYFGPGTRLTVL.